This TCR beta chain was found in a study of blood T cell repertoires in COVID-19. V shed 6 bases and J shed 0 bases, with 15 bases lying between them. The CDR3 extends over 16 amino acids. The germline gives CDR1 MGHRA, CDR2 YSYEKL. This table comes from immunoSEQ multiplex PCR, and its TCRdb copy is limited to in-frame clones, with some not included. The table includes approximately 190,000 clones, approximately 86% detected once. The chain has TRBV4-1 and TRBJ1-3; D gene uncertain. The sequenced material came from PBMCs or T cells enriched from blood (not recorded which). The clonotype comes from a woman in her thirties or forties in a cohort exposed to, infected with or recovered from COVID-19 (not recorded which). CDR3 coding DNA: TGCGCCAGCAGTTCGAGGACGGACTCCTCTGGAAACACCATATATTTT. This sequence encodes CASSSRTDSSGNTIYF.